The 21 T cell receptor beta chains in this list originate from one sample, sequenced in a study of Ad26.COV2.S vaccination and SARS-CoV-2 variants (dated by TCRdb to about 2021). The library came from the immunoSEQ multiplex PCR assay. Not all clones reach the TCRdb copy of this immuneACCESS table, which keeps in-frame sequences only. Checked studies attribute under half of the gap to unresolved V genes and leave the rest unexplained. Counted in this sample were hundreds of thousands of clones; around 86% of them appeared once. The ten largest clones take up roughly 3.2% of the sample. The treatment or condition label here, explained by the study, means: approximately 18 received Ad26.COV2.S at low or high dose, single or two shots; about 5 received placebo; per-sample allocation not given. For vaccine and placebo recipients, repertoires were sequenced using samples collected on day 63 after the first injection.

The sequencing here drew on peripheral blood, taken in a trial of Ad26.COV2.S vaccine versus placebo. Receptor source: a person between 18 and 65 years old who received the Ad26.COV2.S COVID-19 vaccine or a placebo.

A few counts support this clone. CDR3 DNA sequence: TGTGCCAGCAGCTTCGACGGGACTCGTTCACCCCTCCACTTT. It specifies CASSFDGTRSPLHF. The chain has TRBV7-9 and TRBJ1-6, with D perhaps matching TRBD1 (5 bases). V was clipped by 3 bases and J by 9 bases, with 12 bases between them. The CDR3 is 14 amino acids. CDR1 SEHNR and CDR2 FQNEAQ come from the germline V gene (reference sequence).

This clone occurred a few times. This chain uses TRBV7-9 with TRBJ2-7; a weak D match, TRBD1 (6 bases). Germline CDR1 and CDR2: SEHNR and FQNEAQ (reference sequence). The CDR3 has 14 residues. Trimming cost V 5 bases and J 3 bases, with 14 bases left between them. The CDR3 DNA sequence: TGTGCCAGCAGCCCAAGACAGGACATCTACGAGCAGTACTTC. Translation gives CASSPRQDIYEQYF.

The chain links TRBV4-2 to TRBJ1-2, with D perhaps TRBD1 (5 bases). The germline V gene has CDR1 LGHNA and CDR2 YNFKEQ. The CDR3 length is 18 residues. Trimming left V 1 base short and J 5 bases short, with 23 bases between. The CDR3 nucleotides are TGTGCCAGCAGCCAAGGGACCGGGACCCAGGGACCTATATATGGCTACACCTTC. It specifies CASSQGTGTQGPIYGYTF.

The chain recombines TRBV5-1 with TRBJ2-5; D remains ambiguous. V was shortened by 0 bases and J by 1 base, with 10 bases between the two germline ends. Germline V gene sequence: CDR1 SGHRS, CDR2 YFSETQ. This CDR3 spans 15 amino acids. CDR3 in DNA: TGCGCCAGCAGCTTGGGGGTCAGAACCCAAGAGACCCAGTACTTC. Protein product: CASSLGVRTQETQYF. Looking up the rest from reference TRBV5-1 and TRBJ2-5 gives the full variable domain: KAGVTQTPRYLIKTRGQQVTLSCSPISGHRSVSWYQQTPGQGLQFLFEYFSETQRNKGNFPGRFSGRQFSNSRSEMNVSTLELGDSALYLCASSLGVRTQETQYFGPGTRLLVL.

J is TRBJ2-5 and V is TRBV3-1 (or the pseudogene TRBV3-2); a possible D gene is TRBD2 (6 bases). CDR3 length: 14 residues. The germline V gene has CDR1 LGHDT and CDR2 YNNKEL (reference sequence). V was pared by 0 bases and J by 5 bases, with 10 bases between. This CDR3 is CASSQDLGGETQYF. The DNA for the CDR3 is TGTGCCAGCAGCCAAGATCTTGGGGGGGAGACCCAGTACTTC.

The rearrangement joins TRBV19 to TRBJ1-5; D remains unclear. Trimming stripped 4 bases from V and 1 base from J, with 5 bases between. Germline V gives CDR1 LNHDA, CDR2 SQIVND (reference sequence). CDR3 length equals 13 residues. The CDR3 here is CASSKESNQPQHF. CDR3 DNA: TGTGCCAGTAGTAAAGAGAGCAATCAGCCCCAGCATTTT. The full variable domain, in which reference TRBV19 and TRBJ1-5 provide the parts outside the CDR3, is DGGITQSPKYLFRKEGQNVTLSCEQNLNHDAMYWYRQDPGQGLRLIYYSQIVNDFQKGDIAEGYSVSREKKESFPLTVTSAQKNPTAFYLCASSKESNQPQHFGDGTRLSIL.

This chain joins TRBV9 and TRBJ2-7; possible D gene TRBD2, 6 bases. Germline V lookup: CDR1 SGDLS, CDR2 YYNGEE. The CDR3 contains 16 residues. V was cut by 3 bases and J by 0 bases, with 16 bases left in between. The CDR3 sequence: CASSAKTGTGSYEQYF. The CDR3 bases are TGTGCCAGCAGCGCAAAGACCGGGACTGGCTCCTACGAGCAGTACTTC.

CDR3 sequence: CASRPDMGPHYEQYF. In DNA form, the CDR3 reads TGCGCCAGCAGACCTGACATGGGGCCGCATTACGAGCAGTACTTC. The V call is TRBV5-1, the J call TRBJ2-7; TRBD1 is a possible D gene (5 bases). The V end lost 5 bases, the J end lost 4 bases, and 19 bases lay between the germline ends. This CDR3 has 15 amino acids. Looked up from germline, CDR1 is SGHRS and CDR2 is YFSETQ. The full variable domain, with the rest looked up from reference TRBV5-1 and TRBJ2-7, is KAGVTQTPRYLIKTRGQQVTLSCSPISGHRSVSWYQQTPGQGLQFLFEYFSETQRNKGNFPGRFSGRQFSNSRSEMNVSTLELGDSALYLCASRPDMGPHYEQYFGPGTRLTVT.

The chain carries TRBV18 and TRBJ1-2; no firm D call. The CDR3 contains 14 residues. CDR1 KGHSH and CDR2 LQKENI come from the germline V gene. V was shortened by 0 bases and J by 3 bases, with 8 bases between the two germline ends. This CDR3 reads CASSPPEVHYGYTF. The CDR3 DNA is TGTGCCAGCTCACCACCGGAGGTTCACTATGGCTACACCTTC.

The chain links TRBV10-3 to TRBJ1-5; D is uncertain. From germline, CDR1 is ENHRY and CDR2 SYGVKD. V lost 3 bases and J lost 2, with 8 bases in between. The CDR3 has 14 residues. CDR3: CAISDGMGNQPQHF. The CDR3 bases are TGTGCCATCAGTGACGGGATGGGCAATCAGCCCCAGCATTTT.

The V gene is TRBV30, the J gene TRBJ2-2; D not certain. Germline V gene data show CDR1 as GTSNPN and CDR2 as SVGIG (reference sequence). Trimming removed 2 bases at V and 2 bases at J, with 9 bases between. This CDR3 is 14 amino acids long. The CDR3: CAWSRTLNTGELFF. DNA for the CDR3: TGTGCCTGGAGTCGGACCCTAAACACCGGGGAGCTGTTTTTT.

The genes are TRBV6-5 and TRBJ2-3, with 7 bases aligning to TRBD2. The CDR3 runs 13 residues. V lost 8 bases, J lost 0 bases, and 2 bases stayed unmatched. Looked up from germline, CDR1 is MNHEY and CDR2 is SVGAGI. CDR3 sequence reads: CASGEGSTDTQYF. The DNA for the CDR3 is TGTGCCAGCGGGGAGGGGAGCACAGATACGCAGTATTTT.

This chain joins TRBV6-5 and TRBJ2-5, with D maybe TRBD1 (5 bases). The CDR3 is made up of 16 amino acids. The germline gives CDR1 MNHEY, CDR2 SVGAGI. V dropped 2 bases and J dropped 0 bases, with 13 bases sitting between them. The DNA for the CDR3 is TGTGCCAGCAGTTACGCGACAGACACTTACCAAGAGACCCAGTACTTC. Encoded protein: CASSYATDTYQETQYF.

The chain uses TRBV11-3 and TRBJ2-2; weak D call: TRBD2 (6 bases). The CDR3 has 18 amino acids. Trimming pared 5 bases from V and 6 bases from J, leaving 25 bases between. The germline CDR1 and CDR2 sequences are SGHNT and YENEEA. This CDR3 reads CASSRRGTDPSTAGELFF. The CDR3 bases are TGTGCCAGCAGCCGCCGCGGGACCGACCCTTCCACGGCCGGGGAGCTGTTTTTT.

This sequence joins TRBV4-1 and TRBJ1-4; a weak D match, TRBD1 (6 bases). Deletions cut 6 bases from V and 8 bases from J, with 19 bases between. This CDR3 has 15 residues. Germline V gene data show CDR1 as MGHRA and CDR2 as YSYEKL. The CDR3 spells CASSSLGGKGEKLFF. As DNA, the CDR3 is TGCGCCAGCAGTAGCTTGGGGGGCAAAGGGGAAAAACTGTTTTTT.

This rearrangement joins TRBV7-2 to TRBJ1-2; 8 bases map to TRBD1. Germline-derived CDR1 and CDR2 are SGHTA and FQGNSA. The V segment lost 2 bases and the J segment 7 bases; nucleotides outside the gene matches: 9. This CDR3 is built from 15 residues. The DNA of the CDR3 is TGTGCCAGCAGCTTATACCGAACAGGGGGTTCTGGCTACACCTTC. Translated: CASSLYRTGGSGYTF.

In the case of this clone: This sample includes further DNA sequences coding for the same CDR3. This chain uses TRBV7-3 with TRBJ2-5, with D possibly being TRBD2 (6 bases). Germline V gives CDR1 SGHTA, CDR2 FQGTGA. V was pared by 0 bases and J by 1 base, with 6 bases between. The CDR3 is made up of 14 amino acids. The CDR3 reads CASSLTGGQETQYF. CDR3 nucleotides: TGTGCCAGCAGCTTAACGGGGGGCCAAGAGACCCAGTACTTC.

This clone has a handful of counts. CDR3 residues: CASSPSGKNTEAFF. DNA of the CDR3: TGTGCCAGCTCACCTTCGGGTAAGAACACTGAAGCTTTCTTT. The rearrangement joins TRBV18 to TRBJ1-1; D call uncertain. CDR1 and CDR2 from the germline V gene are KGHSH and LQKENI. Trimming removed 3 bases at V and 1 base at J, with 9 bases between. This CDR3 has 14 residues.

This sequence joins TRBV7-9 and TRBJ1-5; D call uncertain. Between the trimmed V and J ends, which lost 8 bases and 1 base, there was a span of 12 bases. Germline V lookup: CDR1 SEHNR, CDR2 FQNEAQ (reference sequence). The CDR3 is made up of 14 amino acids. The CDR3 nucleotides are TGTGCCAGCGGTGATTGGCCGAGCAATCAGCCCCAGCATTTT. It encodes CASGDWPSNQPQHF.

V gene TRBV15 combines with J gene TRBJ2-1, with 8 bases matching TRBD2. CDR1 is LNHNV, CDR2 YYDKDF, per germline (reference sequence). CDR3 length equals 15 residues. V was pared by 5 bases and J by 8 bases, with 11 bases of the junction left unmatched. The DNA of the CDR3 is TGTGCCACCAGCCGACAGCGGGGGCCAAGGGATGAGCAGTTCTTC. Translated, it gives CATSRQRGPRDEQFF.

The chain recombines TRBV30 with TRBJ1-1, with D tentatively TRBD1 (5 bases). The germline gives CDR1 GTSNPN, CDR2 SVGIG (reference sequence). The V end lost 5 bases, the J end lost 3 bases, and 19 bases lay between the germline ends. This CDR3 contains 15 residues. The CDR3 bases are TGTGCCTGGGACACGGACACAGGAGGGGACACTGAAGCTTTCTTT. This encodes CAWDTDTGGDTEAFF.